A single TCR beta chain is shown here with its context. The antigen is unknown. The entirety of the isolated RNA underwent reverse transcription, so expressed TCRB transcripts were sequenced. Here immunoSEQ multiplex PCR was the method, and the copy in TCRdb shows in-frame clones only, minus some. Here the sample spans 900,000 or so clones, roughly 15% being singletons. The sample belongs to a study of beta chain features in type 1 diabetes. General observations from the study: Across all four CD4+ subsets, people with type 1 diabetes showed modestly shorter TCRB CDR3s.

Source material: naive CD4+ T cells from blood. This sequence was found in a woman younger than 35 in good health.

This chain's CDR3 is CASSLAFGANYGYTF. The CDR3 region has the DNA TGTGCCAGCAGCTTAGCGTTCGGAGCTAACTATGGCTACACCTTC. The V and J genes are TRBV7-2 and TRBJ1-2; D is ambiguous. Looked up from germline, CDR1 is SGHTA and CDR2 is FQGNSA. The CDR3 totals 15 residues. V was cut by 0 bases and J by 0 bases, with 8 bases left in between. The variable domain in full, completed from reference TRBV7-2 and TRBJ1-2, reads GAGVSQSPSNKVTEKGKDVELRCDPISGHTALYWYRQSLGQGLEFLIYFQGNSAPDKSGLPSDRFSAERTGGSVSTLTIQRTQQEDSAVYLCASSLAFGANYGYTFGSGTRLTVV.